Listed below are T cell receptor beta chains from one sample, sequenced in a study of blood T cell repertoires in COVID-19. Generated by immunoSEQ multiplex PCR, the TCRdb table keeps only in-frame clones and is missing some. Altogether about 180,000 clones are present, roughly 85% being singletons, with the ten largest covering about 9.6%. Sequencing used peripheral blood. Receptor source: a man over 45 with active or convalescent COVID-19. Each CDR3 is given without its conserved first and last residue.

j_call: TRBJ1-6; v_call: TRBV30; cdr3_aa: AWASGQGGSPLH
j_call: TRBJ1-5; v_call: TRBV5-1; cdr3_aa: ASSLAGRSNQPQH
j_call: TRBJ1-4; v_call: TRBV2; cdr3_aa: ASRGQGEKLF
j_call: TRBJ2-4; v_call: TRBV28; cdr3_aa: ASSSNIQY
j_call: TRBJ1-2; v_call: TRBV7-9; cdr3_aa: ASSPSPGDGYT
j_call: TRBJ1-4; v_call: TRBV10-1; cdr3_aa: ASSVGGRGEKLF
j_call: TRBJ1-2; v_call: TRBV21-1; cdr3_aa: ASSKVLTGDFYGYT
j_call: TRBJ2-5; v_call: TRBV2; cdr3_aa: ALGGFSGLAGVETQY
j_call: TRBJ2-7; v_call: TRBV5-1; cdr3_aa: ASSLAPGADFYEQY
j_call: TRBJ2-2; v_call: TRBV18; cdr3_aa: ASSPQSRELF
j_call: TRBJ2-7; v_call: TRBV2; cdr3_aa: ASRSSLGGYEQY
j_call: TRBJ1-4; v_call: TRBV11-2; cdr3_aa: ASSFGTGGEKLF
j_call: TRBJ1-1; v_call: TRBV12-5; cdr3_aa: ASGLGDRGYTEAF
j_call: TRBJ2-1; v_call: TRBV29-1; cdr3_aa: SVASGRPNEQF
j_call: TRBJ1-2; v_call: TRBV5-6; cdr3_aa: ASSLGVGPPNYGYT
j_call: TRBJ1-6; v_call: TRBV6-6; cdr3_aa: ASTESDRKNSPLH
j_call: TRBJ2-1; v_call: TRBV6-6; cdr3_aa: ASSASSYNEQF
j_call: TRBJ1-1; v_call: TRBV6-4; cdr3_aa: ASSVSVNTEAF
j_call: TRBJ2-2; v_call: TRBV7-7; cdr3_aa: ASSQDTSTGELF
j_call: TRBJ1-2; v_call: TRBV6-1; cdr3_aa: ASSEPGQGKYGYT
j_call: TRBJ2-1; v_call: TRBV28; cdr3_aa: ASSGLAETSYNEQF
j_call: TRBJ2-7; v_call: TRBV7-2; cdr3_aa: ASSNRDRGIIEQY
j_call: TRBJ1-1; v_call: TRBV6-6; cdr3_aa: ASVLEGLNTEAF
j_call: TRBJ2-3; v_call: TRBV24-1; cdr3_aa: ATSDLQLTDTQY
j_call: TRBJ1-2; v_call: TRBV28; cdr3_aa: ASSSPLLHGYT
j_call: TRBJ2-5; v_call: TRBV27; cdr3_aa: ASSFTSPHLQGWKETQY
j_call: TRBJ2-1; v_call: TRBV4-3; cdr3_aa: ASSQASGEQF
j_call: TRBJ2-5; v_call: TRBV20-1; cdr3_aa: SASSGNQETQY
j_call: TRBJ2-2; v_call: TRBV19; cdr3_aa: ASKNRESTGELF
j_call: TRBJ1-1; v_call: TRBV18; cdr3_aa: ASSDSVGTEAF
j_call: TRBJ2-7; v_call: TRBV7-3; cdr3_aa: ASSADGTGRYEQY
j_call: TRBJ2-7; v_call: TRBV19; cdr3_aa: ASKREDTSYEQY
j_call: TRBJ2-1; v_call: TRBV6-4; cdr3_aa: ASSDWGTGSDEQF
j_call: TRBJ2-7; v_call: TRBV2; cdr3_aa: ASSVAGTYEQY
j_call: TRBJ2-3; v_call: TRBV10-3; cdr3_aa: AISEGVGRAPDTQY
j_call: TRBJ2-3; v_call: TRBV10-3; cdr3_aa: AITLTGTDTQY
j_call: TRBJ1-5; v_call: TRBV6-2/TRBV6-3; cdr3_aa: ASSYGTGGIQPQH
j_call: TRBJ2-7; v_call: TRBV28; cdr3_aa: ASSSADGGSYEQY
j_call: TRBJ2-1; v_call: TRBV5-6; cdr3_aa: ASSLVGVKQF
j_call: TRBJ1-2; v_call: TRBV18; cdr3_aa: ASSLDSFDGYT
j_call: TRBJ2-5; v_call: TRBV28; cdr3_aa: ASSSGTSGGGTQY
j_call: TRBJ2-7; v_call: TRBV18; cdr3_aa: ASSRQDLEQY
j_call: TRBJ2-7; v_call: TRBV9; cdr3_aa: ASSVLASGEQY
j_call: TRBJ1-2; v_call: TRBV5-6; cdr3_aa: ASSNPGAGPTGYT
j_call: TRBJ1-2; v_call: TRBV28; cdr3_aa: ASRGDKGDGYT
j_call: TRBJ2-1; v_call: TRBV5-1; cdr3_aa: ASNLQGYNEQF
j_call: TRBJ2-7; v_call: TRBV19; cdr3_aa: ASNPGTGTYEQY
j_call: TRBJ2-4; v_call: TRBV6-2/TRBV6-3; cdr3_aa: ASSYSARDRNIQY
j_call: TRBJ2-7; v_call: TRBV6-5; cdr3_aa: ASSYSTRMAYEQY
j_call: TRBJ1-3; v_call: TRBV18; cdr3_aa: ASSPPSDRNTIY
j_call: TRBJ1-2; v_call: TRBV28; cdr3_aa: ASIQGARGYGYT
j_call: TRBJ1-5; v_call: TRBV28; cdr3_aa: ASSQADQPQH
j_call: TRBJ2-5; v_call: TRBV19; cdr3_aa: ASRETSGGLKTQY
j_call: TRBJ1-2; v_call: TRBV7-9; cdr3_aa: ASSSISQGNGYT
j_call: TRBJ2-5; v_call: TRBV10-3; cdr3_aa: AISVPMGLAGWGRETQY
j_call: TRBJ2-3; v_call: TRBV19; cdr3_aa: ASNGHSTDTQY
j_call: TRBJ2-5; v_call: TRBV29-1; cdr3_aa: SGLTSGGRETQY
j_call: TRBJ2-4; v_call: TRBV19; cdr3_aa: ASSTQGSGENIQY
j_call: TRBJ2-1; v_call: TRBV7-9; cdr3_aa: ASSTNGDNEQF
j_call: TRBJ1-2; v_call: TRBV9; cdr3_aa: ASSVGQGARGYT